The clone carrying this T cell receptor beta chain was seen only a few times. The antigen remains undetermined. The data were obtained in a study of cytotoxic CD8 clonotypes in ibrutinib-treated CLL. About the research overall: Response samples were taken after a median roughly twelve months of treatment, range 6 to 36.

Genomic DNA in a quantity of approximately 1.8 micrograms was derived from cryopreserved PBMCs for TCR beta libraries. Study observations and caveats: Researchers report that baseline clonality outpaced age-matched healthy donors and tracked circulating CD8+ T-cell counts.

The method was immunoSEQ multiplex PCR; TCRdb's version includes in-frame clones alone and lacks a portion of them. The top ten clones hold 10% to 12% of a sample with just over 200,000 clones, about four fifths of them seen once. Here the sequenced sample was PBMCs, taken after 12 months of ibrutinib treatment. The origin of this receptor is a human donor with chronic lymphocytic leukemia.

Here the CDR3 reads CASSRRSSYNEQFF. The CDR3, as DNA: TGCGCCAGCAGCCGACGGAGCTCCTACAATGAGCAGTTCTTC. The chain employs TRBV5-1 and TRBJ2-1; D is unresolved. V dropped 4 bases and J dropped 0 bases, with 8 bases sitting between them. The CDR3 has 14 amino acids. Per the germline V gene, CDR1 is SGHRS and CDR2 is YFSETQ.